The TCR beta chain described here comes from a study of shared clonotypes between healthy human individuals. Study summary: There were three CD4 naive, three CD4 memory, two CD8 naive and one CD8 memory plates per donor.

Per the study methods: Junction-only sequences without quality scores were provided by ImmunoSEQ, so filtering was different. TCRdb keeps only in-frame clones here, not all; method: immunoSEQ multiplex PCR. For V, J and clone size, that table is used; D and trimming come from the DNA. The table has about 2.3 million clones, 85% to 95% seen once. The sample holds one count of this clone. The CDR3 totals 13 residues. CDR1 is LNHDA, CDR2 SQIVND, per germline (reference sequence). The V and J ends lost 6 bases and 1 base respectively, with 6 bases between them. The sample taken for sequencing was naive CD4+ T cells from PBMCs. Subset noted: CD45RA+ positively selected. This sequence was found in a young man in good health. Some clones in this sample may be carry-over from other donors' samples. V is TRBV19 and J is TRBJ2-2; D gene uncertain. The chain's CDR3 is CASRSLNTGELFF. The CDR3 coding sequence is TGTGCCAGTAGGTCACTGAACACCGGGGAGCTGTTTTTT.